The present TCR beta chain was sequenced within a study of blood T cell repertoires in COVID-19. Only in-frame clones appear in the TCRdb table, and some are missing; sequencing was by immunoSEQ multiplex PCR. The sample shows fewer than 300,000 clones, roughly 90% of them seen only once. V shed 4 bases, J shed 0 bases, and the junction held 8 bases outside the gene matches. CDR3 size: 16 residues. The germline V gene encodes CDR1 GTSNPN and CDR2 SVGIG (reference sequence). This clonotype originated in a woman in her thirties with COVID-19, enrolled during active disease. The chain carries TRBV30 and TRBJ2-1; 8 bases align to TRBD2. The sample consisted of peripheral blood. The CDR3 reads CAWTVKRGSSYNEQFF. DNA of the CDR3: TGTGCCTGGACAGTAAAGCGGGGGAGCTCCTACAATGAGCAGTTCTTC.